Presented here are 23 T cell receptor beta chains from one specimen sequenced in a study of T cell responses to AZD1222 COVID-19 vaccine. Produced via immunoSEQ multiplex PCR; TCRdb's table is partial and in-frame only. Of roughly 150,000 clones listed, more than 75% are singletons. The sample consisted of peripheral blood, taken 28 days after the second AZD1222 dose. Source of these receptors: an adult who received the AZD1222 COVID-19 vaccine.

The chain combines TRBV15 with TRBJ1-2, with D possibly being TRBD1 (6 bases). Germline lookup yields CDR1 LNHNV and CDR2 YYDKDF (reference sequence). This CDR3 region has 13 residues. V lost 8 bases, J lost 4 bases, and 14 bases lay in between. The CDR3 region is CATRGGQGYGYTF. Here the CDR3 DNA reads TGTGCCACCCGAGGGGGGCAGGGCTATGGCTACACCTTC.

CDR3 sequence reads: CASSQDGVGGGAFSTDTQYF. The CDR3 DNA is TGTGCCAGCAGCCAAGATGGGGTTGGCGGGGGGGCCTTTAGCACAGATACGCAGTATTTT. The gene calls are TRBV3-1 (or the pseudogene TRBV3-2) and TRBJ2-3, with 9 nucleotides matching TRBD2. V lost 0 bases, J lost 0 bases, and 13 bases stayed unmatched. There are 20 residues in the CDR3. Germline assignment: CDR1 LGHDT and CDR2 YNNKEL (reference sequence).

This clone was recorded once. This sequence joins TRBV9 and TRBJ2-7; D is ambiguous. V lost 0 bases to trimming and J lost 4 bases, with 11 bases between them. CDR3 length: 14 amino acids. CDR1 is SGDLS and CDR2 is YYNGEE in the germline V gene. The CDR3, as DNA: TGTGCCAGCAGCGTAGACTATCCCGGGTACGAGCAGTACTTC. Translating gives CASSVDYPGYEQYF.

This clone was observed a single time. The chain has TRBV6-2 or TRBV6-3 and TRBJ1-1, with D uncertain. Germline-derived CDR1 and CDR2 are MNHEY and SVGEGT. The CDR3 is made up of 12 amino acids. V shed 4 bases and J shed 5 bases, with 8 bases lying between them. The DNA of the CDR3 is TGTGCCAGCAGTTTTCTGGGGACTGAAGCTTTCTTT. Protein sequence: CASSFLGTEAFF.

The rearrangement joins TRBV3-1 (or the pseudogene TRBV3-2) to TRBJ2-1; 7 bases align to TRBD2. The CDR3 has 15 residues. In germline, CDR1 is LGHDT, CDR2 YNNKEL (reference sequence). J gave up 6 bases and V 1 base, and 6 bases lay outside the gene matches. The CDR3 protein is CASSQGGSGGNEQFF. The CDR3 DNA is TGTGCCAGCAGCCAAGGCGGGAGTGGCGGCAATGAGCAGTTCTTC.

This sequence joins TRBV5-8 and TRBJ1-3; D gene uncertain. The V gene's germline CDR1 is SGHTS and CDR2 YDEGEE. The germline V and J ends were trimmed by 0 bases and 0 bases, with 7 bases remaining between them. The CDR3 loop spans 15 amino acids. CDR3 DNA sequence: TGTGCCAGCAGCTTGGCCGGCACCTCTGGAAACACCATATATTTT. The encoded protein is CASSLAGTSGNTIYF.

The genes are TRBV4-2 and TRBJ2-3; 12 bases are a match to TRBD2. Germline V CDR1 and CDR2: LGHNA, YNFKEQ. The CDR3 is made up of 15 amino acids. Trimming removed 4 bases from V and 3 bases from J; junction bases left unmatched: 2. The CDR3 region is CASSPGTSGTDTQYF. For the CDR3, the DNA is TGTGCCAGCAGCCCCGGGACTAGCGGGACAGATACGCAGTATTTT.

For the CDR3, the DNA is TGCGCCAGCAGCTTGCAGCCCGCAGGGACCAATGGCTACACCTTC. This gives the protein CASSLQPAGTNGYTF. The rearrangement links TRBV5-1 to TRBJ1-2, with a weak D call TRBD1 (5 bases). There are 15 residues in the CDR3. The V end lost 1 base, the J end lost 6 bases, and 16 bases lay between the germline ends. Germline lookup yields CDR1 SGHRS and CDR2 YFSETQ.

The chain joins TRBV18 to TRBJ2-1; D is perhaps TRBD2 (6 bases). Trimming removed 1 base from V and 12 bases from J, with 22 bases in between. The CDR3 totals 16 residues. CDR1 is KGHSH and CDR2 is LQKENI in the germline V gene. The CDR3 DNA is TGTGCCAGCTCACCACTTCGGGCTGGCGAGGCGGGAACGCAGTTCTTC. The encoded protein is CASSPLRAGEAGTQFF.

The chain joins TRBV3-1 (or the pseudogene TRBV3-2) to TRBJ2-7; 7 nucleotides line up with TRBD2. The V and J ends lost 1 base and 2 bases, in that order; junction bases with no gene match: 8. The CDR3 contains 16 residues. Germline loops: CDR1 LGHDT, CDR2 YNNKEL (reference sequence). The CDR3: CASSQGGRGETYEQYF. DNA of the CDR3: TGTGCCAGCAGCCAAGGGGGCCGGGGGGAGACCTACGAGCAGTACTTC.

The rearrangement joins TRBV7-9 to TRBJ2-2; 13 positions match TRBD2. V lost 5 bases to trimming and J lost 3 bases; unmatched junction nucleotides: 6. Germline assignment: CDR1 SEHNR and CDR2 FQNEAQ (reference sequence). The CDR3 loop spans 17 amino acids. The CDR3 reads CASSAGGLAGDTGELFF. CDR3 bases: TGTGCCAGCAGCGCGGGCGGACTAGCGGGGGACACCGGGGAGCTGTTTTTT.

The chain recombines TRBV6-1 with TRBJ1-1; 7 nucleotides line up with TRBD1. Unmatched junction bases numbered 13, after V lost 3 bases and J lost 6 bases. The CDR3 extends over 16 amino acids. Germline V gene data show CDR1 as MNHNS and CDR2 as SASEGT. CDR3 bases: TGTGCCAGCAGTGAGCCCTCAGGGGGATTTATTGCTGAAGCTTTCTTT. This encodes CASSEPSGGFIAEAFF.

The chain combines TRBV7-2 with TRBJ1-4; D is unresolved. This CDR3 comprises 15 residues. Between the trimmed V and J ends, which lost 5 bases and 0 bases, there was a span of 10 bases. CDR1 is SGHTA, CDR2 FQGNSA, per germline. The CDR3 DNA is TGTGCCAGCAGCCCTTCATCCGCAACTAATGAAAAACTGTTTTTT. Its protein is CASSPSSATNEKLFF.

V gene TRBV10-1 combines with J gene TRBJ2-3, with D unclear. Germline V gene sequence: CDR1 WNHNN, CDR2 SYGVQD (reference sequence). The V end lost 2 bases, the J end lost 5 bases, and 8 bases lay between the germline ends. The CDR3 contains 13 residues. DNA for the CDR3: TGCGCCAGCAGTGAGAAGTTGGGAGATACGCAGTATTTT. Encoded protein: CASSEKLGDTQYF.

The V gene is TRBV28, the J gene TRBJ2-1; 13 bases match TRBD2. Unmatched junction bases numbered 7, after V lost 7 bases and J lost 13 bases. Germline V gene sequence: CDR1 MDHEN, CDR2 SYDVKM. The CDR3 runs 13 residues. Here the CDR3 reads CASMGTSGMLQFF. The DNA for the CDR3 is TGTGCCAGCATGGGGACTAGCGGGATGTTACAGTTCTTC. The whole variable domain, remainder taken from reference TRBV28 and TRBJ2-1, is DVKVTQSSRYLVKRTGEKVFLECVQDMDHENMFWYRQDPGLGLRLIYFSYDVKMKEKGDIPEGYSVSREKKERFSLILESASTNQTSMYLCASMGTSGMLQFFGPGTRLTVL.

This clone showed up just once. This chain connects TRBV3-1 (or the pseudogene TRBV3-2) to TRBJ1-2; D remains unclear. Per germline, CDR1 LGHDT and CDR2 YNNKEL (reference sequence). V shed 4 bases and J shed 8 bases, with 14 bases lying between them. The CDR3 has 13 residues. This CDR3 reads CASSPGGEWGYTF. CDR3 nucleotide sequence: TGTGCCAGCAGCCCCGGTGGAGAATGGGGCTACACCTTC.

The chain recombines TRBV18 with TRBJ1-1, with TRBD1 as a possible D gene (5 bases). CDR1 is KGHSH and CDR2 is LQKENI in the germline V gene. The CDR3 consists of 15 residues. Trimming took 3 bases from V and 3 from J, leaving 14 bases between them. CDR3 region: CASSPEGTRDTEAFF. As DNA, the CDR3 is TGTGCCAGCTCACCCGAAGGGACGCGAGACACTGAAGCTTTCTTT.

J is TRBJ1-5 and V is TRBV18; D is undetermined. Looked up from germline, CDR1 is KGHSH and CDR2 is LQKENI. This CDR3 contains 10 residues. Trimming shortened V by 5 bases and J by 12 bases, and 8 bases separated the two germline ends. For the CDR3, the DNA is TGTGCCAGCTCATCCTGGGACCAGCATTTT. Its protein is CASSSWDQHF.

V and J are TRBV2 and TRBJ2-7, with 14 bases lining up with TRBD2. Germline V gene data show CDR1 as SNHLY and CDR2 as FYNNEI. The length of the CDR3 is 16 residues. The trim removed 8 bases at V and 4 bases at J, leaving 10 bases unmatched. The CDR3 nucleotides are TGTGCCAGCTTGGCGGTCGGGACTAGCGGGAGTTACGAGCAGTACTTC. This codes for CASLAVGTSGSYEQYF.

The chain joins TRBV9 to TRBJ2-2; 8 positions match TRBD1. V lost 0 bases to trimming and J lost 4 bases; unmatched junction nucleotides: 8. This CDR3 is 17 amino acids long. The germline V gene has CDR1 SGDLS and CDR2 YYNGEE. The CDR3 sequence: CASSVEVGQGGTGELFF. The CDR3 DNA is TGTGCCAGCAGCGTAGAGGTTGGACAGGGAGGCACCGGGGAGCTGTTTTTT.

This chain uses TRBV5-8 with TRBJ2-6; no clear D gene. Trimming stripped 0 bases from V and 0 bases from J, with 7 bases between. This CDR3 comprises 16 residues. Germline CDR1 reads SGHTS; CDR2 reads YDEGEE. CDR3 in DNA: TGTGCCAGCAGCTTGGGCACCACCTCTGGGGCCAACGTCCTGACTTTC. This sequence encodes CASSLGTTSGANVLTF.

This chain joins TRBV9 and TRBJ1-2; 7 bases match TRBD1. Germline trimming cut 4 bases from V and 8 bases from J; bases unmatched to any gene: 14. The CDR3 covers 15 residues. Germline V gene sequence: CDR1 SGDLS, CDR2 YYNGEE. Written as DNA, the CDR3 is TGTGCCAGCAGCACCCTGAGTGGAGGGGGCAGCGGCTACACCTTC. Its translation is CASSTLSGGGSGYTF.

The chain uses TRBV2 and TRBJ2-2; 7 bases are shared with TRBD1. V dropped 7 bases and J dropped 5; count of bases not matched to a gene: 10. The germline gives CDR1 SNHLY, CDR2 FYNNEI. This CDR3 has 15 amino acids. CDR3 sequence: CASKRQGMETGELFF. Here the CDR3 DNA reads TGTGCCAGCAAGAGACAGGGAATGGAGACCGGGGAGCTGTTTTTT.